The clone carrying this TCR beta chain was detected a few times. This sample is drawn from a study of T-cell memory formation after mild COVID-19. MiXCR, applied by TCRdb to the 5' RACE reads, yields one record per CDR3 protein. Seen here are 84,000 or so distinct CDR3 sequences, about 15% observed once, and the top ten hold 31%. Germline V gives CDR1 MGHRA, CDR2 YSYEKL. The CDR3 is 17 amino acids. Trimming took 1 base from V and 4 from J; bases not matched to a gene: 7. This clonotype originated in an adult woman who had mild COVID-19 (a few samples of this study predate the infection). Cell type and time point are not known. The gene calls are TRBV4-1 and TRBJ2-5; 12 nucleotides agree with TRBD2. Input material: PBMCs or a T cell subset sorted from them (not recorded which). This CDR3 reads CASSQVLMTSGGETQYF. In DNA, the CDR3 is TGCGCCAGCAGCCAAGTTCTAATGACTAGCGGGGGAGAGACCCAGTACTTC.